The clone carrying this TCR beta chain appeared a few times. Its antigen is not identified. The source of the sample is a study of T-cell memory formation after mild COVID-19. Study details: In these data, TCR clusters were largely donor specific. Whole-study results and caveats: Largely, contracting CD4+ clones fell within CM and EM, and contracting CD8+ clones within EMRA. Whether second-wave clones peaking at day 37 were SARS-CoV-2 specific went unconfirmed. There were some responding clones in pre-infection memory, which suggested that cross-reactive memory had joined.

TCRdb reanalysed the 5' RACE reads using MiXCR and keeps one entry per CDR3 protein. The sample includes approximately 99,000 distinct CDR3 sequences, over 15% of them seen just once. Sequencing was carried out using PBMCs or a T cell subset sorted from them (not recorded which). This receptor was identified in a man aged 18-30 years who had mild COVID-19 (a few samples of this study predate the infection). Cell type and time point are not known.

For the CDR3, the DNA is TGCGCCAGCAGCTTGGAGGGCCTCTCTGGGGCCAACGTCCTGACTTTC. It yields the protein CASSLEGLSGANVLTF. The chain is built from TRBV5-1 and TRBJ2-6; D remains ambiguous. The CDR3 consists of 16 residues. From germline, CDR1 is SGHRS and CDR2 YFSETQ. The V end was cut by 0 bases, the J end by 0 bases, with 7 bases between.